One T cell receptor (beta chain) is described in this entry. The entry originates in a study of monozygotic twins with cystic fibrosis. TCRdb's copy holds only in-frame clones and misses some; the assay was immunoSEQ multiplex PCR. The profile shows 25,000 to 30,000 clones, approximately 96% of them singletons. The CDR3 totals 16 residues. V shed 7 bases, J shed 4 bases, and the junction held 11 bases outside the gene matches. The germline V gene has CDR1 LNHDA and CDR2 SQIVND (reference sequence). The clonotype comes from a girl aged 2-10 years with cystic fibrosis. The V gene is TRBV19, the J gene TRBJ1-5; 9 bases align to TRBD1. The specimen sequenced was blood. CDR3 in amino acids: CASTKPGTGTNQPQHF. Written as DNA, the CDR3 is TGTGCCAGTACTAAACCAGGGACAGGGACAAATCAGCCCCAGCATTTT.